This paragraph covers one T cell receptor beta chain sequence. Antigen: not known. The repertoire was sequenced with immunoSEQ multiplex PCR; TCRdb's copy has only in-frame clones and lacks some. The sample has about 30,000 clones, roughly 80% seen once. The CDR3 runs to 12 residues. The germline V gene encodes CDR1 MNHEY and CDR2 SMNVEV (reference sequence). V was cut by 6 bases and J by 6 bases, with 9 bases left in between. These data come from a study of OX40 agonist ivuxolimab in advanced cancers. Study results and limitations: Circulating CD4+ and CD8+ T cells showed clonal expansion by week 6 at 0.1 to 3.0 mg/kg. Low normalized T-cell clonal expansion was also seen in some nonresponders. Near-lowest levels of clonal expansion characterized partial responders at 0.1-3.0 mg/kg. CD8+ T cells (on average) carried more expanded clones than CD4+ T cells.

Here the sequenced sample was CD4+ or CD8+ T cells sorted from blood, taken in a trial of the OX40 agonist ivuxolimab. The sequence was obtained from an adult with an advanced solid tumor such as melanoma, head and neck, liver or kidney cancer. The rearrangement uses TRBV27 and TRBJ2-1, with D perhaps matching TRBD2 (6 bases). The CDR3 reads CASRSSGNEQFF. CDR3 sequence (DNA): TGTGCCAGCAGAAGTAGCGGCAATGAGCAGTTCTTC.